This TCR beta chain was documented in a study of shared clonotypes between healthy human individuals. Germline values: CDR1 MNHNS, CDR2 SASEGT. Trimming removed 0 bases from V and 3 bases from J, with 17 bases in between. This CDR3 has 18 residues. TCRdb's copy holds only in-frame clones and misses some; the assay was immunoSEQ multiplex PCR. Of under 2.5 million clones in the sample, about 90% were seen once. This sequence joins TRBV6-1 and TRBJ2-2; unclear D gene. Sequenced sample: naive CD4+ T cells from PBMCs. Regarding subset: CD45RA+ positively selected. The sequence was collected from a young man in good health. Some clones in this sample may be carry-over from other donors' samples. DNA for the CDR3: TGTGCCAGCAGTGAAGCGGCCCCTAGTGGGTTGGACACCGGGGAGCTGTTTTTT. Residues: CASSEAAPSGLDTGELFF.